This T cell receptor (beta chain) was sequenced during a study of cytomegalovirus exposure and HLA in healthy donors. As for the study in general: Earlier, 110 million or so unique TCR beta sequences were recovered from roughly 180 million T cells by an analysis. Regarding the study as a whole: A later analysis found TCR association rates differed by HLA locus, highest for DRB1 and lowest for HLA-C. Data from an earlier analysis indicated that most TCR beta V segments were productive either about 87% or about 30% of the time. It has been reported that TCR beta sequences accurately predicted the HLA-A and HLA-B alleles of most subjects.

This clone has only a few counts. As yet, its antigen is unknown. This CDR3 region has 13 residues. V was shortened by 6 bases and J by 8 bases, with 17 bases between the two germline ends. CDR1 is SGHRS, CDR2 YFSETQ, per germline. Primers: 60 Vbeta forward and 13 Jbeta reverse. The data were produced by immunoSEQ multiplex PCR, yet TCRdb's version contains in-frame clones alone and is incomplete. The top ten hold roughly 1.5% of the sample, which has tens of thousands of clones, around 81% seen once. The sequence came from a man aged 35 to 55 in good health and CMV-seronegative. This rearrangement joins TRBV5-1 to TRBJ1-2; maybe TRBD1 (6 bases). Sequenced: PBMCs. CDR3 sequence: CASTSPGEGGYTF. DNA for the CDR3: TGCGCCAGCACTAGTCCAGGGGAGGGAGGCTACACCTTC.